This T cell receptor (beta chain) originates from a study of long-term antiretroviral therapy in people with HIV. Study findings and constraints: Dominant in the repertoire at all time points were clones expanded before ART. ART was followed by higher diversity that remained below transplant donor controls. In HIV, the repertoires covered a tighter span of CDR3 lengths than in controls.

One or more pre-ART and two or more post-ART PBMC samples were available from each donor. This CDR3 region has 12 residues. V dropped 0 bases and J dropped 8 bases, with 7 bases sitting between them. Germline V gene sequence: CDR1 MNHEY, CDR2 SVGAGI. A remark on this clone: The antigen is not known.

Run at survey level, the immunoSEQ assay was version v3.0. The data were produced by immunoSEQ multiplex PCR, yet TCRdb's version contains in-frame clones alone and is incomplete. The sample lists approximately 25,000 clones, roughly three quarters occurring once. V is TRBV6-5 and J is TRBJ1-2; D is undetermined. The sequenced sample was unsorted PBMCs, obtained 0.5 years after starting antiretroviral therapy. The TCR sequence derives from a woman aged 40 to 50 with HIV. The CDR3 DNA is TGTGCCAGCAGTTACTCGTCCGGCGGCTACACCTTC. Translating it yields CASSYSSGGYTF.